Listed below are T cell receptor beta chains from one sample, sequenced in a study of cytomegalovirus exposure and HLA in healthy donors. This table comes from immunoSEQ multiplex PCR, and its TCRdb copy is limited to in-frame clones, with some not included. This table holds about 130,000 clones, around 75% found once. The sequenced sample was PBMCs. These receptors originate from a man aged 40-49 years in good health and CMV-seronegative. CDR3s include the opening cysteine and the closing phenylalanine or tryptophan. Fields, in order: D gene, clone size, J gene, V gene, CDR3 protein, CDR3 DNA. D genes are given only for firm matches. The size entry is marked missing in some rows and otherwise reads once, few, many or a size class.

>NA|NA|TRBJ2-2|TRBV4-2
CASSRSASTGELFF
TGTGCCAGCAGCCGCTCCGCGAGCACCGGGGAGCTGTTTTTT
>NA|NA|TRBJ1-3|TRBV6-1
CASSLQGFSGNTIYF
TGTGCCAGCAGCCTACAGGGATTCTCTGGAAACACCATATATTTT
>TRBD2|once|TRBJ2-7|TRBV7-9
CASSGTSGLSSYEQYF
TGTGCCAGCAGCGGGACTAGCGGCCTGAGCTCCTACGAGCAGTACTTC
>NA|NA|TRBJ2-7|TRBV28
CASSSGDNPYEQYF
TGTGCCAGCAGTTCCGGGGACAACCCCTACGAGCAGTACTTC
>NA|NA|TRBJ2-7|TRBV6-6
CASSFPRSSYEQYF
TGTGCCAGCAGCTTCCCTAGGAGCTCCTACGAGCAGTACTTC
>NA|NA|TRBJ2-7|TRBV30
CAWSDLGEEQYF
TGTGCCTGGAGTGATCTCGGGGAAGAGCAGTACTTC
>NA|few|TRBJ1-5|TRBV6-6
CASTWGDGNQPQHF
TGTGCCAGCACCTGGGGGGACGGGAATCAGCCCCAGCATTTT
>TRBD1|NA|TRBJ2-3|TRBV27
CASSSRTGGGGDTQYF
TGTGCCAGCAGTTCTCGGACAGGGGGCGGGGGGGATACGCAGTATTTT
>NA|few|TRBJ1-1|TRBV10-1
CATLQGLDTEAFF
TGCGCCACCCTGCAGGGGTTAGACACTGAAGCTTTCTTT
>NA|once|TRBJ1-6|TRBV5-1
CASSSTGNSPLHF
TGCGCCAGCAGCTCAACAGGGAATTCACCCCTCCACTTT
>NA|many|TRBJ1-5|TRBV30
CAWSVQQGVQPQHF
TGTGCCTGGAGTGTACAACAGGGAGTACAGCCCCAGCATTTT
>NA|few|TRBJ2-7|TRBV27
CASSFRRGSYEQYF
TGTGCCAGCAGTTTCCGCAGGGGATCCTACGAGCAGTACTTC
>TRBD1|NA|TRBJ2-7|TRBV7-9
CASSLGDRGRDEQYF
TGTGCCAGCAGCTTAGGGGACAGGGGGCGCGACGAGCAGTACTTC
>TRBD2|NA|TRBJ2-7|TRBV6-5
CASSYRWGGEYEQYF
TGTGCCAGCAGTTACCGGTGGGGGGGGGAATACGAGCAGTACTTC
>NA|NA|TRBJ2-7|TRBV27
CASSLSWSGVPYEQYF
TGTGCCAGCAGTTTAAGTTGGTCGGGGGTCCCCTACGAGCAGTACTTC
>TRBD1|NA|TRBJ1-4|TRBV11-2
CASSSGQGIATNEKLFF
TGTGCCAGCAGCTCTGGACAGGGAATAGCAACTAATGAAAAACTGTTTTTT
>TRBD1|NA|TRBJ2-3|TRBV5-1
CASSPDRVAQYF
TGCGCCAGCAGCCCTGACAGGGTGGCGCAGTATTTT
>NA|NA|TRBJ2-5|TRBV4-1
CASSQDPDLLGGTQYF
TGCGCCAGCAGCCAAGACCCTGACCTCCTAGGTGGGACCCAGTACTTC
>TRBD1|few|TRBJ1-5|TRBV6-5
CASSYTGTGNQPQHF
TGTGCCAGCAGTTACACGGGGACAGGGAACCAGCCCCAGCATTTT
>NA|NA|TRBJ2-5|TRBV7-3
CASSFQGGQETQYF
TGTGCCAGCAGCTTTCAGGGTGGGCAAGAGACCCAGTACTTC
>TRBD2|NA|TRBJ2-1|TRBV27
CASSRGAGGPTGEQFF
TGTGCCAGCAGCCGTGGAGCGGGAGGGCCTACGGGTGAGCAGTTCTTC
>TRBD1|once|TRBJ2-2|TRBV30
CAWSVRSMITGEHTGELFF
TGTGCCTGGAGTGTACGATCCATGATAACAGGGGAACACACCGGGGAGCTGTTTTTT
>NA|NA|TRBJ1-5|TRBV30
CAWSVQGQPQHF
TGTGCCTGGAGTGTGCAGGGGCAGCCCCAGCATTTT
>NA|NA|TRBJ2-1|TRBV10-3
CAIRETRPNEQFF
TGTGCCATCAGAGAGACTAGGCCCAATGAGCAGTTCTTC
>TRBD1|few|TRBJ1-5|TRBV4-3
CASSRNRGVENQPQHF
TGCGCCAGCAGCCGGAACAGGGGAGTTGAGAATCAGCCCCAGCATTTT
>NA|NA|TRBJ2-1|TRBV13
CASSPSGTPLLRNEQFF
TGTGCCAGCAGCCCATCCGGGACTCCTTTATTGAGGAATGAGCAGTTCTTC
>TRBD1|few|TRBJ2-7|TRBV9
CASSEPPPGTGFPYEQYF
TGTGCCAGCAGCGAGCCCCCCCCCGGGACAGGATTTCCCTACGAGCAGTACTTC
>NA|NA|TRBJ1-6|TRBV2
CASSREQVIYNSPLHF
TGTGCCAGCAGCCGAGAGCAGGTCATCTATAATTCACCCCTCCACTTT
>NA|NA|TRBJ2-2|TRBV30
CAGGDTTGELFF
TGTGCCGGGGGGGACACCACCGGGGAGCTGTTTTTT
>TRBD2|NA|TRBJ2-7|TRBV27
CASSLRREGYEQYF
TGTGCCAGCAGTTTACGGCGGGAGGGTTACGAGCAGTACTTC
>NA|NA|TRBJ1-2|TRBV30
CAWRHPGSYGYTF
TGTGCCTGGAGACATCCGGGATCCTATGGCTACACCTTC
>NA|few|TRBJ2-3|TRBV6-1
CASSEQGDTQYF
TGTGCCAGCAGTGAACAGGGAGATACGCAGTATTTT
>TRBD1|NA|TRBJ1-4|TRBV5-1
CASSPGDRASEKLFF
TGCGCCAGCAGCCCCGGGGACAGGGCCAGTGAAAAACTGTTTTTT
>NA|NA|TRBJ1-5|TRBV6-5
CASSLGRGQPQHF
TGTGCCAGCAGTTTAGGGAGGGGTCAGCCCCAGCATTTT
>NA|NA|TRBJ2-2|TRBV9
CASSVDWSRTGELFF
TGTGCCAGCAGCGTAGACTGGAGTCGGACCGGGGAGCTGTTTTTT
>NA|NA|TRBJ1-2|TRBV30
CAWSVQGFYGYTF
TGTGCCTGGAGTGTGCAGGGGTTCTATGGCTACACCTTC
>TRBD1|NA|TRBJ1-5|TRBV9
CARRAGQGPSNQPQHF
TGTGCCAGGCGAGCCGGACAGGGTCCCAGCAATCAGCCCCAGCATTTT
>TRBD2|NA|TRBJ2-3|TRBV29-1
CSVWAGGQDTQYF
TGCAGCGTTTGGGCGGGAGGGCAAGATACGCAGTATTTT
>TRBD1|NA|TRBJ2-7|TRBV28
CASSPGTGGLSEQYF
TGTGCCAGCAGTCCCGGGACAGGTGGTTTGAGTGAGCAGTACTTC
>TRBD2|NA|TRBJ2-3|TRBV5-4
CASSGGGSGSADTQYF
TGTGCCAGCAGTGGCGGGGGTTCTGGGTCGGCAGATACGCAGTATTTT